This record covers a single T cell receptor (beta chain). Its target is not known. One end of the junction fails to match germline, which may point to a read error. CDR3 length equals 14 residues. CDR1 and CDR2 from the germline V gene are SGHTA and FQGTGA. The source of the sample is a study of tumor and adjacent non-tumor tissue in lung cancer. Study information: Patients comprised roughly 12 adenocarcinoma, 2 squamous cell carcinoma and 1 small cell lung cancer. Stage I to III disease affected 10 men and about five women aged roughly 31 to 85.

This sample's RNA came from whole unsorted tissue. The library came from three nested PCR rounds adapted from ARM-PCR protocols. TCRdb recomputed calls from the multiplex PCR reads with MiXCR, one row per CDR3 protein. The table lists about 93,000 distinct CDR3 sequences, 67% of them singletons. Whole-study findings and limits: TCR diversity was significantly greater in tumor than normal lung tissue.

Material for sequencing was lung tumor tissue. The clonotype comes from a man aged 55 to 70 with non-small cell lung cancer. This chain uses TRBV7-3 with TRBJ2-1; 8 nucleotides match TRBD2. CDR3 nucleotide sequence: TGTGCCAGCGGCTTGGGGAGCGGGAGTAATGAGCAGTTCTTC. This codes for CASGLGSGSNEQFF.